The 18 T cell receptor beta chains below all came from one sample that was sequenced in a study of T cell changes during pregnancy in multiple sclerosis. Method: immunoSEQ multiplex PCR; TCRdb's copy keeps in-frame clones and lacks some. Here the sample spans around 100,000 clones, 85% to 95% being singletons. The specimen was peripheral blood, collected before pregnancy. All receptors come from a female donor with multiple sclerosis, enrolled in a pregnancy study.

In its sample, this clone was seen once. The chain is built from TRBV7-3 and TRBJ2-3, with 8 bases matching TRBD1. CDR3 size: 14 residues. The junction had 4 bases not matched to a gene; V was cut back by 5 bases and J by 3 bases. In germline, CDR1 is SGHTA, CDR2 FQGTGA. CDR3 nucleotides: TGTGCCAGCAGCCTCACAGGGGGGACAGATACGCAGTATTTT. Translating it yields CASSLTGGTDTQYF.

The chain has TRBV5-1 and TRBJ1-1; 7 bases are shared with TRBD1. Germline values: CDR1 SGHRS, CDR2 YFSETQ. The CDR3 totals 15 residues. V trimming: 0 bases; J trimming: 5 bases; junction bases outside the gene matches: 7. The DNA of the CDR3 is TGCGCCAGCAGCTTGGGACAGGGAGGTTCTACTGAAGCTTTCTTT. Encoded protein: CASSLGQGGSTEAFF. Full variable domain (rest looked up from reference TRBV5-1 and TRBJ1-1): KAGVTQTPRYLIKTRGQQVTLSCSPISGHRSVSWYQQTPGQGLQFLFEYFSETQRNKGNFPGRFSGRQFSNSRSEMNVSTLELGDSALYLCASSLGQGGSTEAFFGQGTRLTVV.

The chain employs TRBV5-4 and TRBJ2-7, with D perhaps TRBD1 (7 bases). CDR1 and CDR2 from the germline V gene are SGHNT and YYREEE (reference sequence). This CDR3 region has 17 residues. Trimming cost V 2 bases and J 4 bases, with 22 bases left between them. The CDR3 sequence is CASSFGGGAAWGYEQYF. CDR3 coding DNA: TGTGCCAGCAGCTTTGGAGGGGGCGCAGCGTGGGGTTACGAGCAGTACTTC.

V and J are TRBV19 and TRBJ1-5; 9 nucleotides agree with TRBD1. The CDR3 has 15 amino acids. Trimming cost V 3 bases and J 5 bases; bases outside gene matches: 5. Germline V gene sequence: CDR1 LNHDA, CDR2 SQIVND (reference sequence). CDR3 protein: CASSILTGGHQPQHF. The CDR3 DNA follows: TGTGCCAGTAGTATTTTGACAGGGGGTCATCAGCCCCAGCATTTT.

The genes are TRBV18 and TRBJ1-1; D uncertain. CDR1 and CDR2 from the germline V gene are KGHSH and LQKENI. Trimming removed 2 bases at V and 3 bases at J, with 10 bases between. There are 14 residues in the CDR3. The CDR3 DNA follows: TGTGCCAGCTCACCAGCCGGGTTTGACACTGAAGCTTTCTTT. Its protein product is CASSPAGFDTEAFF.

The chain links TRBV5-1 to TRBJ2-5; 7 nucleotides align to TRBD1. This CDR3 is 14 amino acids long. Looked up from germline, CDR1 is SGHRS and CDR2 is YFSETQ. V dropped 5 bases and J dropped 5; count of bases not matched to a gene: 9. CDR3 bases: TGCGCCAGCAGGAGAAGGGGGCTATGGGAGACCCAGTACTTC. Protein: CASRRRGLWETQYF.

CDR3 in DNA: TGCGCCAGCAGTGGGCGGGATTGGGGGGCCCAGCATTTT. Translating it yields CASSGRDWGAQHF. The chain has TRBV10-2 and TRBJ1-5; D perhaps matches TRBD1 (5 bases). Germline CDR1 reads WSHSY; CDR2 reads SAAADI. The CDR3 loop spans 13 amino acids. V was pared by 4 bases and J by 11 bases, with 15 bases between.

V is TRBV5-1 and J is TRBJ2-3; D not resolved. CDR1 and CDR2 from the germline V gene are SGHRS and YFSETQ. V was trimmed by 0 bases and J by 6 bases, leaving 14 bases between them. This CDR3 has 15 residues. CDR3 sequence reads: CASSLDTTEVDTQYF. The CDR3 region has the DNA TGCGCCAGCAGCTTGGACACGACCGAGGTGGATACGCAGTATTTT.

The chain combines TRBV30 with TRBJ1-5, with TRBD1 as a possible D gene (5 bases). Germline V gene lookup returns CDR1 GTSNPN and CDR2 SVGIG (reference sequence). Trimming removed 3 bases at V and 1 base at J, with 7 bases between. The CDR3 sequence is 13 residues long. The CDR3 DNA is TGTGCCTGGAGCGGGGGAAGCAATCAGCCCCAGCATTTT. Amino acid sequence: CAWSGGSNQPQHF.

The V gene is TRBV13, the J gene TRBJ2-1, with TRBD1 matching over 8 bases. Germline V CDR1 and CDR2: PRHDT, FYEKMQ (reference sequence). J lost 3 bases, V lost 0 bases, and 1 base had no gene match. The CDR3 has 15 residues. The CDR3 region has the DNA TGTGCCAGCAGCTTAGGGACAGGGGACTACAATGAGCAGTTCTTC. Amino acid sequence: CASSLGTGDYNEQFF.

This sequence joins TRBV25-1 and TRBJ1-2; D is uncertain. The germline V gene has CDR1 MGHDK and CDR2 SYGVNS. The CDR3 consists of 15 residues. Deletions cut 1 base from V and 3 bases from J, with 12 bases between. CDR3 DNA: TGTGCCAGCAGTGAATTGGGCGACGGCCACTATGGCTACACCTTC. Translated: CASSELGDGHYGYTF.

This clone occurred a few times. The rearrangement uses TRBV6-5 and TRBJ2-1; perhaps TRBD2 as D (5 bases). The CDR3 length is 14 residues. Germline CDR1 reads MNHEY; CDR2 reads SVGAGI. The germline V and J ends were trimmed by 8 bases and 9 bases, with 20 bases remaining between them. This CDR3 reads CASRGASEVGEQFF. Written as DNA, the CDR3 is TGTGCCAGCCGAGGTGCCTCGGAGGTGGGTGAGCAGTTCTTC.

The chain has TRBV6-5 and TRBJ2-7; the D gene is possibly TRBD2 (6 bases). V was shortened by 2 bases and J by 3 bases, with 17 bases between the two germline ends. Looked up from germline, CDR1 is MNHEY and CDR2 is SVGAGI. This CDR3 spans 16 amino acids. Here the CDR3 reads CASSYALAVGSYEQYF. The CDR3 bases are TGTGCCAGCAGTTACGCGTTAGCGGTCGGCAGCTACGAGCAGTACTTC.

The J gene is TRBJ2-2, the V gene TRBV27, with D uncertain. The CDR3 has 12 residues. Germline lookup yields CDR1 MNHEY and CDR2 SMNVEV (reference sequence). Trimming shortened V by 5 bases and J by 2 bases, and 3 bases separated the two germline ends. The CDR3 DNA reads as TGTGCCAGCAGTCCAAACACCGGGGAGCTGTTTTTT. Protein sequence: CASSPNTGELFF.

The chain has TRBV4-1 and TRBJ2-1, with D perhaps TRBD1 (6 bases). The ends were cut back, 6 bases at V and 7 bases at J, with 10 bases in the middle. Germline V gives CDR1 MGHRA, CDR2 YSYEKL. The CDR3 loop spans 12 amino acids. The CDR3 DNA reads TGCGCCAGCAGTCATACAGGGAATGAGCAGTTCTTC. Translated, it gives CASSHTGNEQFF.

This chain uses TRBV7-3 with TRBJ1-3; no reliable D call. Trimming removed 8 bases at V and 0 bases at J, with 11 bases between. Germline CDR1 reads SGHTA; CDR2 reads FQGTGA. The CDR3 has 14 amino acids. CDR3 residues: CASSDRSSGNTIYF. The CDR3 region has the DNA TGTGCCAGCTCAGATCGAAGCTCTGGAAACACCATATATTTT.

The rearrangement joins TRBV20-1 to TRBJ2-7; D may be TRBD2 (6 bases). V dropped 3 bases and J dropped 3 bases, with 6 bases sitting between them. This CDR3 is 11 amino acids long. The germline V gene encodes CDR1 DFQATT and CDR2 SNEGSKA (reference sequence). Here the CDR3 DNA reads TGCAGTGCTAGGACTAGCTACGAGCAGTACTTC. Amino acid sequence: CSARTSYEQYF.

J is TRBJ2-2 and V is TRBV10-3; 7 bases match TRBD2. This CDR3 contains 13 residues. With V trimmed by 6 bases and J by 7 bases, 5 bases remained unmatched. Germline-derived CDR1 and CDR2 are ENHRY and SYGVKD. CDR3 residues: CAIRASGIGELFF. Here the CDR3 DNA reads TGTGCCATCAGGGCTAGCGGCATCGGGGAGCTGTTTTTT.